One and the same sample provided the 4 T cell receptor beta chains below, sequenced in a study of blood T cell repertoires in COVID-19. Profiling relied on immunoSEQ multiplex PCR, and the TCRdb table lists in-frame clones only, not all of them. The table includes about 89,000 clones, about 91% detected once. The sample taken for sequencing was peripheral blood. The receptors stem from a man aged 60-69 years with acute or convalescent COVID-19.

The J gene is TRBJ2-3, the V gene TRBV6-5; 10 positions agree with TRBD1. The germline CDR1 and CDR2 sequences are MNHEY and SVGAGI. The V gene end was trimmed by 4 bases and the J gene end by 4 bases; junction bases not matched to a gene: 5. This CDR3 is built from 15 residues. The CDR3, as DNA: TGTGCCAGCAGTTGGGGACAGGGGAGCGCAGATACGCAGTATTTT. Translating it yields CASSWGQGSADTQYF.

The chain links TRBV5-4 to TRBJ1-1; D is uncertain. This CDR3 comprises 15 residues. Deletions cut 0 bases from V and 0 bases from J, with 9 bases between. Looked up from germline, CDR1 is SGHNT and CDR2 is YYREEE (reference sequence). Here the CDR3 DNA reads TGTGCCAGCAGCTTGGTGGGCAGCTTGAACACTGAAGCTTTCTTT. It codes for CASSLVGSLNTEAFF.

The rearrangement joins TRBV11-2 to TRBJ2-2, with D maybe TRBD2 (7 bases). Germline loops: CDR1 SGHAT, CDR2 FQNNGV. V dropped 6 bases and J dropped 2 bases, with 22 bases sitting between them. This CDR3 comprises 18 residues. In DNA form, the CDR3 reads TGTGCCAGCAGGACCATCCGCCGGGGGGCGAGTAACACCGGGGAGCTGTTTTTT. It encodes CASRTIRRGASNTGELFF. The full variable domain, rest sourced from reference TRBV11-2 and TRBJ2-2, is EAGVAQSPRYKIIEKRQSVAFWCNPISGHATLYWYQQILGQGPKLLIQFQNNGVVDDSQLPKDRFSAERLKGVDSTLKIQPAKLEDSAVYLCASRTIRRGASNTGELFFGEGSRLTVL.

J is TRBJ2-2 and V is TRBV9, with D possibly being TRBD2 (6 bases). In germline, CDR1 is SGDLS, CDR2 YYNGEE. The V end was cut by 0 bases, the J end by 4 bases, with 10 bases between. The CDR3 contains 15 residues. This CDR3 reads CASSVGISGTGELFF. Written as DNA, the CDR3 is TGTGCCAGCAGCGTAGGTATTAGCGGCACCGGGGAGCTGTTTTTT.